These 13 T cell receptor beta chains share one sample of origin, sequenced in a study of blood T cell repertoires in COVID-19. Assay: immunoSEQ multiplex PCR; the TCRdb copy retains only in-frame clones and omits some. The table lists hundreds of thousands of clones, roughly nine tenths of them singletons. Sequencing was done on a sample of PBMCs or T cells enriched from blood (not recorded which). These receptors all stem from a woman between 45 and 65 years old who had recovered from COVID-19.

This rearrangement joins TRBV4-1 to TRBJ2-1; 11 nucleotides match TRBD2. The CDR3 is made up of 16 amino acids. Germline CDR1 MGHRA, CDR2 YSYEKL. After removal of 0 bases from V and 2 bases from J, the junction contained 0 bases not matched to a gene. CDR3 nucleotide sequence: TGCGCCAGCAGCCAAGAGACTAGCGGGACCTACAATGAGCAGTTCTTC. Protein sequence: CASSQETSGTYNEQFF.

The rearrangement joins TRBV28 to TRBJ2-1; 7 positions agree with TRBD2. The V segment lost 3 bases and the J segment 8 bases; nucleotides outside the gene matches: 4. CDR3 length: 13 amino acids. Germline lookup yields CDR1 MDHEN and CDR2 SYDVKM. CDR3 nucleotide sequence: TGTGCCAGCAGTTTCGGGACTAACCATGAGCAGTTCTTC. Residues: CASSFGTNHEQFF.

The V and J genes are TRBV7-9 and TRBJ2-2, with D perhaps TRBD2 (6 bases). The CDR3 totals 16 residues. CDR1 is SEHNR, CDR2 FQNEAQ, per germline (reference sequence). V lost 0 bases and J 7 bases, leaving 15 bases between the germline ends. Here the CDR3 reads CASSLAQASENGELFF. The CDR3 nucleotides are TGTGCCAGCAGCTTAGCGCAGGCTAGCGAGAACGGGGAGCTGTTTTTT.

In DNA form, the CDR3 reads TGTGCCAGCAGCCAAGTCGAGGGTCGCGAAGGGGAGCTGTTTTTT. It is translated as CASSQVEGREGELFF. The chain employs TRBV4-2 and TRBJ2-2, with a tentative D call TRBD2 (5 bases). The germline V gene has CDR1 LGHNA and CDR2 YNFKEQ. Trimming took off 1 base at V and 8 bases at J, with 14 bases between the two ends. This CDR3 comprises 15 residues.

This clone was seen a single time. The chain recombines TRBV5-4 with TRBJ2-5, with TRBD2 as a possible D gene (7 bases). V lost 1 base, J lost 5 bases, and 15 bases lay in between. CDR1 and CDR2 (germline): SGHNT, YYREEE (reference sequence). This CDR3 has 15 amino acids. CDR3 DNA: TGTGCCAGCAGCTTGAGGGGGAGGGCCCTTGAGACCCAGTACTTC. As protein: CASSLRGRALETQYF.

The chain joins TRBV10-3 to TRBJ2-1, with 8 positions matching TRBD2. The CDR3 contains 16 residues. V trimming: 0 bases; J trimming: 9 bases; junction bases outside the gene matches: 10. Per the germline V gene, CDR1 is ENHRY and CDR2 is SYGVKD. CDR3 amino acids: CAISESSAGGFAEQFF. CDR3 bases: TGTGCCATCAGTGAGTCCTCTGCGGGAGGCTTTGCTGAGCAGTTCTTC.

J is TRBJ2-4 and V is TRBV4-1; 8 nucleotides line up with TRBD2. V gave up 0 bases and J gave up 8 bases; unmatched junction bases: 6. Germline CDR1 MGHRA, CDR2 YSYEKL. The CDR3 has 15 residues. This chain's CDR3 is CASSQEGGGLDIQYF. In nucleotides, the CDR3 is TGCGCCAGCAGCCAAGAAGGAGGGGGACTAGACATTCAGTACTTC.

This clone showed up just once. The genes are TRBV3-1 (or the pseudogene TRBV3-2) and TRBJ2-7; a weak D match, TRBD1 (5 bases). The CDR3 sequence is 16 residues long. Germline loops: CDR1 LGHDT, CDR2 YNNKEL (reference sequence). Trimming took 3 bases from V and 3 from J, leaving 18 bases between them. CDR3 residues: CASSQGWVTASYEQYF. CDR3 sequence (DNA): TGTGCCAGCAGCCAGGGATGGGTGACAGCGAGCTACGAGCAGTACTTC.

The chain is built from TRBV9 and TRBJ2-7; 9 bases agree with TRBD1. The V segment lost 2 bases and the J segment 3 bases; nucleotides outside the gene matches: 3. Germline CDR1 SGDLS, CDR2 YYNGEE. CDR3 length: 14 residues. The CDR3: CASSVGTGNYEQYF. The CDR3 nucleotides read TGTGCCAGCAGCGTGGGGACAGGGAACTACGAGCAGTACTTC.

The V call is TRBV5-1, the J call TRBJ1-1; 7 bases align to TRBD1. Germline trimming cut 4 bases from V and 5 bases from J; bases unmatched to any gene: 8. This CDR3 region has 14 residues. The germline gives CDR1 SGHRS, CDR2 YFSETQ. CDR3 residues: CASSIGQARTEAFF. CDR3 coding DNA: TGCGCCAGCAGCATAGGACAGGCAAGGACTGAAGCTTTCTTT.

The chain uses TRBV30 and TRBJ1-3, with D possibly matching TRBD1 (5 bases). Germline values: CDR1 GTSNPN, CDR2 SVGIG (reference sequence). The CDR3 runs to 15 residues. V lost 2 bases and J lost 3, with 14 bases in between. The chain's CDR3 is CAWSKIAGIGNTIYF. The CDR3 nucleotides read TGTGCCTGGAGTAAAATTGCAGGGATTGGAAACACCATATATTTT.

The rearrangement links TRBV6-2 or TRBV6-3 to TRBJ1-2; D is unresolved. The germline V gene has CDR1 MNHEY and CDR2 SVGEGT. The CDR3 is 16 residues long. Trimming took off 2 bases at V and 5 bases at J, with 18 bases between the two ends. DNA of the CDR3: TGTGCCAGCAGTTACCGCTATACCCCGTCGGGTTATGGCTACACCTTC. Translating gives CASSYRYTPSGYGYTF.

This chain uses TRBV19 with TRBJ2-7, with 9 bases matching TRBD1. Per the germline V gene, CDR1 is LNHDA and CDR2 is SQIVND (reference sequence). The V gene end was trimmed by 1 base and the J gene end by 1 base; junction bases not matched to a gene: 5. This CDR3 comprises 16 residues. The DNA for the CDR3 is TGTGCCAGTAGTATAGTCCCGGGACAGGGATCCTACGAGCAGTACTTC. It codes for CASSIVPGQGSYEQYF.